The 12 T cell receptor beta chains below come from one sample, sequenced in a study of radiation and T cells in renal cell carcinoma. Produced via immunoSEQ multiplex PCR; TCRdb's table is partial and in-frame only. The sample holds about 24,000 clones, 55% to 75% seen once. Treatment here: treatment-naive control, cytoreductive nephrectomy. Sample: tumor tissue, taken from a patient whose treatment was nephrectomy without radiotherapy. These receptors were collected from a man aged 35 to 55 with renal cell carcinoma.

This clone has more than one count but fewer than ten. This chain uses TRBV5-5 with TRBJ2-7; possibly TRBD1 or TRBD2 for D (6 bases each). V was clipped by 2 bases and J by 5 bases, with 14 bases between them. CDR1 SGHKS and CDR2 YYEKEE come from the germline V gene (reference sequence). The CDR3 loop spans 14 amino acids. The CDR3 protein is CASSLFGGLNEQYV. CDR3 sequence (DNA): TGTGCCAGCAGCTTATTTGGGGGGCTAAACGAGCAGTACGTC.

The chain combines TRBV28 with TRBJ2-7; D is ambiguous. The germline gives CDR1 MDHEN, CDR2 SYDVKM. V lost 6 bases and J lost 2, with 11 bases in between. This CDR3 comprises 13 residues. CDR3 region: CASRPAVPYEQYF. Written as DNA, the CDR3 is TGTGCCAGCAGACCCGCGGTCCCCTACGAGCAGTACTTC. Full variable domain (remainder filled in from reference TRBV28 and TRBJ2-7): DVKVTQSSRYLVKRTGEKVFLECVQDMDHENMFWYRQDPGLGLRLIYFSYDVKMKEKGDIPEGYSVSREKKERFSLILESASTNQTSMYLCASRPAVPYEQYFGPGTRLTVT.

The rearrangement uses TRBV27 and TRBJ2-7; no reliable D call. Per the germline V gene, CDR1 is MNHEY and CDR2 is SMNVEV (reference sequence). Trimming left V 9 bases short and J 3 bases short, with 15 bases between. There are 13 residues in the CDR3. CDR3 in amino acids: CASTSLTGYEQYF. DNA for the CDR3: TGTGCCAGTACTTCACTAACGGGCTACGAGCAGTACTTC.

The chain has TRBV4-3 and TRBJ2-2, with D possibly called TRBD1 or TRBD2 (6 bases each). V lost 2 bases and J lost 4, with 14 bases in between. The CDR3 sequence is 16 residues long. From germline, CDR1 is LGHNA and CDR2 YSLEER. In DNA form, the CDR3 reads TGCGCCAGCAGCCAACTTTGGGGGGCCGGCACCGGGGAGCTGTTTTTT. Its translation is CASSQLWGAGTGELFF.

The rearrangement uses TRBV15 and TRBJ2-5, with unresolved D. The germline gives CDR1 LNHNV, CDR2 YYDKDF (reference sequence). V was pared by 0 bases and J by 8 bases, with 7 bases between. The CDR3 is 12 amino acids. CDR3 protein: CATSRDFGTQYF. CDR3 bases: TGTGCCACCAGCAGAGATTTTGGTACCCAGTACTTC. The full variable domain, rest sourced from reference TRBV15 and TRBJ2-5, is DAMVIQNPRYQVTQFGKPVTLSCSQTLNHNVMYWYQQKSSQAPKLLFHYYDKDFNNEADTPDNFQSRRPNTSFCFLDIRSPGLGDTAMYLCATSRDFGTQYFGPGTRLLVL.

The chain carries TRBV7-2 and TRBJ2-2, with D perhaps matching TRBD2 (6 bases). The CDR3 totals 14 residues. CDR1 is SGHTA, CDR2 FQGNSA, per germline. The V and J ends lost 5 bases and 4 bases respectively, with 11 bases between them. CDR3 region: CASSLAGFTGELFF. In DNA form, the CDR3 reads TGTGCCAGCAGCCTCGCGGGGTTCACCGGGGAGCTGTTTTTT.

A single count supports this clone. This specimen includes other DNA sequences encoding the same CDR3. The V gene is TRBV28, the J gene TRBJ1-2; D is unresolved. The germline V gene has CDR1 MDHEN and CDR2 SYDVKM. The V gene lost 6 bases and the J gene lost 4 bases, with 9 bases spanning the gap. This CDR3 comprises 12 residues. In nucleotides, the CDR3 is TGTGCCAGCAGCTCTTTGGGCTATGGCTACACCTTC. This translates into CASSSLGYGYTF.

The chain carries TRBV2 and TRBJ1-3, with TRBD1 matching over 9 bases. Losses at the gene ends were 8 bases for V and 0 bases for J; bases not matched to a gene: 8. There are 16 residues in the CDR3. CDR1 SNHLY and CDR2 FYNNEI come from the germline V gene. CDR3 nucleotides: TGTGCCAGCCAACAGGGGGCACCGAACTCTGGAAACACCATATATTTT. Translating gives CASQQGAPNSGNTIYF.

This clone has a single count. This chain uses TRBV2 with TRBJ1-2; D call uncertain. Germline V gene lookup returns CDR1 SNHLY and CDR2 FYNNEI. The germline V and J ends were trimmed by 3 bases and 2 bases, with 7 bases remaining between them. The CDR3 runs to 13 residues. The CDR3 spells CASSERQNYGYTF. CDR3 DNA: TGTGCCAGCAGTGAGAGGCAGAACTATGGCTACACCTTC.

The chain employs TRBV6-5 and TRBJ1-1, with 7 bases fitting TRBD1. Germline loops: CDR1 MNHEY, CDR2 SVGAGI. The length of the CDR3 is 14 residues. Trimming removed 6 bases from V and 4 bases from J; junction bases left unmatched: 8. The CDR3 loop reads CASRIRQGSTEAFF. CDR3 DNA: TGTGCCAGCAGAATCCGACAGGGTAGCACTGAAGCTTTCTTT.

The V call is TRBV4-1, the J call TRBJ2-7, with TRBD2 matching over 8 bases. With 4 bases clipped from V and 2 bases from J, the junction kept 4 bases outside the gene matches. The germline gives CDR1 MGHRA, CDR2 YSYEKL. This CDR3 is 14 amino acids long. Here the CDR3 DNA reads TGCGCCAGCAGCCGGTCGGGGGGGGCCTACGAGCAGTACTTC. Protein sequence: CASSRSGGAYEQYF.

This clone occurred a few times. Additional DNA sequences in this sample encode the identical CDR3. This rearrangement joins TRBV5-4 to TRBJ2-2; D unresolved. Trimming took 0 bases from V and 5 from J, leaving 2 bases between them. The germline V gene encodes CDR1 SGHNT and CDR2 YYREEE (reference sequence). The CDR3 covers 12 residues. CDR3 DNA: TGTGCCAGCAGCTTGGCTACCGGGGAGCTGTTTTTT. It yields the protein CASSLATGELFF. Supplemented by reference TRBV5-4 and TRBJ2-2, the full variable domain reads ETGVTQSPTHLIKTRGQQVTLRCSSQSGHNTVSWYQQALGQGPQFIFQYYREEENGRGNFPPRFSGLQFPNYSSELNVNALELDDSALYLCASSLATGELFFGEGSRLTVL.